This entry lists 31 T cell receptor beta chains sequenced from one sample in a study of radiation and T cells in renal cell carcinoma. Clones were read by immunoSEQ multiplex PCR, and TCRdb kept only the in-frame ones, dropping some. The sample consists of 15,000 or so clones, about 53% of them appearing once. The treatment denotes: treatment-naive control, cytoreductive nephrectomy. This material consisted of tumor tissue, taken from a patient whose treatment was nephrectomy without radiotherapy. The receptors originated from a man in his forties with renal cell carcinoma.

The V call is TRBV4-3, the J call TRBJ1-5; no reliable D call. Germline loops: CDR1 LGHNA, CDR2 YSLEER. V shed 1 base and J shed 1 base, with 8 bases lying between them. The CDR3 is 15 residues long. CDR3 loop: CASSQVSGSNQPQHF. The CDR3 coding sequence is TGCGCCAGCAGCCAAGTTTCGGGGAGCAATCAGCCCCAGCATTTT.

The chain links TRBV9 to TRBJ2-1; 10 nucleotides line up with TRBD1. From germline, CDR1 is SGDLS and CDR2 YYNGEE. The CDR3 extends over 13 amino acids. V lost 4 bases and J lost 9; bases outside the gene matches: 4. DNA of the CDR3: TGTGCCAGCAGCAGACAGGGGGCGAGTGAGCAGTTCTTC. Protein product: CASSRQGASEQFF.

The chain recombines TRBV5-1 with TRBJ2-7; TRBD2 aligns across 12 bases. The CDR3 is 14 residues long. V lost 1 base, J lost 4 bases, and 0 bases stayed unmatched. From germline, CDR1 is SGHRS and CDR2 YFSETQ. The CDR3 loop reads CASSLTSGGYEQYF. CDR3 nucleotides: TGCGCCAGCAGCTTGACTAGCGGGGGGTACGAGCAGTACTTC.

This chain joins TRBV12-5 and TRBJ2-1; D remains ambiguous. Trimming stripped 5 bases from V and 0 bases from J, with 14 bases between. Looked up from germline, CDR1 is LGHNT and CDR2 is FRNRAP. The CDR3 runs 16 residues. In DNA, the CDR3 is TGTGCTAGTGGTAACCTGACTGGCTCCTCCTACAATGAGCAGTTCTTC. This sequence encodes CASGNLTGSSYNEQFF.

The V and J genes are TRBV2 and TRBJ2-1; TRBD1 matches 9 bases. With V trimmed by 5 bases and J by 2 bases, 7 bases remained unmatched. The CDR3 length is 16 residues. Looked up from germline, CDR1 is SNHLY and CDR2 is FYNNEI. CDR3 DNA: TGTGCCAGCAGTTATCTCTGGGACAGGGCCTACAATGAGCAGTTCTTC. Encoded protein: CASSYLWDRAYNEQFF.

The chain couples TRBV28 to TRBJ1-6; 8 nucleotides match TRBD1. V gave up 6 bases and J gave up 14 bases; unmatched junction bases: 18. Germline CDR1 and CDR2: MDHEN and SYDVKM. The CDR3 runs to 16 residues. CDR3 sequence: CASSSDRARGLKSLHF. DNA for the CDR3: TGTGCCAGCAGCTCGGACAGGGCCCGGGGGCTTAAATCCCTCCACTTT.

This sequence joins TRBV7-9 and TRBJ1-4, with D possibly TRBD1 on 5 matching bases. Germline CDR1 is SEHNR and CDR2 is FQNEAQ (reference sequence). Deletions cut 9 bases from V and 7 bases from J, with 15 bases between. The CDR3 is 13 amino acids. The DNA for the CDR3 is TGTGCCAGTAAGTCAGGGATTGGTGAAAAACTGTTTTTT. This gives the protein CASKSGIGEKLFF.

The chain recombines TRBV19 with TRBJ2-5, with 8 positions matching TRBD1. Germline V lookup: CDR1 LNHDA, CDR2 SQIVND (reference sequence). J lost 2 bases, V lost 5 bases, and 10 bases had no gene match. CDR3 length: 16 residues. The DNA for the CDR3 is TGTGCCAGTAGTTTCCTGGCCGGGACAGGACAAGAGACCCAGTACTTC. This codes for CASSFLAGTGQETQYF. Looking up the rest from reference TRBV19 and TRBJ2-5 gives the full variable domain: DGGITQSPKYLFRKEGQNVTLSCEQNLNHDAMYWYRQDPGQGLRLIYYSQIVNDFQKGDIAEGYSVSREKKESFPLTVTSAQKNPTAFYLCASSFLAGTGQETQYFGPGTRLLVL.

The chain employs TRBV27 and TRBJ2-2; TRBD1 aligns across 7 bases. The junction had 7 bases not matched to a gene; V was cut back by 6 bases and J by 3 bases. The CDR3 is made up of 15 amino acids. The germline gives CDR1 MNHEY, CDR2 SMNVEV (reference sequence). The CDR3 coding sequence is TGTGCCAGCAGACTTATAGACAGGGACACCGGGGAGCTGTTTTTT. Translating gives CASRLIDRDTGELFF.

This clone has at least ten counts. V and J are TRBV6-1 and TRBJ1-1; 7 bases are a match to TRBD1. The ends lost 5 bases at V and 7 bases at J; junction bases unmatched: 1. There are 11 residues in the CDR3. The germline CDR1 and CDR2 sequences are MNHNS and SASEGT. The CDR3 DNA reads TGTGCCAGCAGTTGGACAGGTGAAGCTTTCTTT. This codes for CASSWTGEAFF.

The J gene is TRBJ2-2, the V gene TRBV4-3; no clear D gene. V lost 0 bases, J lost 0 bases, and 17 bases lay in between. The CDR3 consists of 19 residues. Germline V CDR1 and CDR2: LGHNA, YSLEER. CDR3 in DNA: TGCGCCAGCAGCCAAGATACTATCGTGGTACCCCCGAACACCGGGGAGCTGTTTTTT. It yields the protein CASSQDTIVVPPNTGELFF.

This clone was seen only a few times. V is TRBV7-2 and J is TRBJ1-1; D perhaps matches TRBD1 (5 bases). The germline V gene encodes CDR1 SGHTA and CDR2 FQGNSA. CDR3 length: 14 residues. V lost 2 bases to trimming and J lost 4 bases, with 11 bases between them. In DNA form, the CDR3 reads TGTGCCAGCAGCTTAAGTGCGGGGGTCACTGAAGCTTTCTTT. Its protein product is CASSLSAGVTEAFF.

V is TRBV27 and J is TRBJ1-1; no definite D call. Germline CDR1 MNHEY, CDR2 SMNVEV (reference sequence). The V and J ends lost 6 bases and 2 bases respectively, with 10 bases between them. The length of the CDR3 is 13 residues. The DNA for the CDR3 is TGTGCCAGCAGGTCCTACAGAAACACTGAAGCTTTCTTT. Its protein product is CASRSYRNTEAFF.

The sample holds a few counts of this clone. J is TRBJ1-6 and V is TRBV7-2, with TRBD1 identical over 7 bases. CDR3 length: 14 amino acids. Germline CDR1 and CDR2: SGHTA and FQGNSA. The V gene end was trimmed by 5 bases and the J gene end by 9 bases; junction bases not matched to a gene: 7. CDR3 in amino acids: CASSATGITSPLHF. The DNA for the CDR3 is TGTGCCAGCAGCGCGACAGGGATAACTTCACCCCTCCACTTT.

CDR3 DNA: TGTGCCAGCAGTTTACGAGGGGGGGGGAGCGCCTACGAGCAGTACTTC. Amino acids: CASSLRGGGSAYEQYF. This chain joins TRBV27 and TRBJ2-7; possibly TRBD2 for D (7 bases). The V and J ends lost 2 bases and 2 bases respectively, with 16 bases between them. The germline V gene has CDR1 MNHEY and CDR2 SMNVEV (reference sequence). This CDR3 has 16 residues.

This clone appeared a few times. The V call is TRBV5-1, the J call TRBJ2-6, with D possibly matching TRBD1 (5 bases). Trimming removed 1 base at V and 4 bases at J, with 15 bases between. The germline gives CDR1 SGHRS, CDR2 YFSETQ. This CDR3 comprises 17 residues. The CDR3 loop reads CASSLSREGAGANVLTF. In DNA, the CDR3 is TGCGCCAGCAGCTTGTCCCGCGAAGGGGCAGGGGCCAACGTCCTGACTTTC.

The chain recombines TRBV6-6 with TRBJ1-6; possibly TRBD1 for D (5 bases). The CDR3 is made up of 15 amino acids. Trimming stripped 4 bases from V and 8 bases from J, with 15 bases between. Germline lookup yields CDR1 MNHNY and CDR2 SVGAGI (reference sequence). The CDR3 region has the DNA TGTGCCAGCAGTTTGACCGGGACTCCGGATTCACCCCTCCACTTT. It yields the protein CASSLTGTPDSPLHF.

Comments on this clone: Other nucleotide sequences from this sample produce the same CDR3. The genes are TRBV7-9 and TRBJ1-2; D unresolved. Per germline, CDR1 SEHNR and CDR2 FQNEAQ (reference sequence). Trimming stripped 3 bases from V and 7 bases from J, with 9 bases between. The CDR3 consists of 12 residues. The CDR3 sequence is CASSLGRAGYTF. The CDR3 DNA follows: TGTGCCAGCAGCTTGGGGAGGGCTGGCTACACCTTC.

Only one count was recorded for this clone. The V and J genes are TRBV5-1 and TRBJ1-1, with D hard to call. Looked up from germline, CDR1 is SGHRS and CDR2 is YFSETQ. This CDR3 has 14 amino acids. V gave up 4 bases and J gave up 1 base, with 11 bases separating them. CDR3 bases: TGCGCCAGCAGCCTTCAGGTCGGGAACACTGAAGCTTTCTTT. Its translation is CASSLQVGNTEAFF.

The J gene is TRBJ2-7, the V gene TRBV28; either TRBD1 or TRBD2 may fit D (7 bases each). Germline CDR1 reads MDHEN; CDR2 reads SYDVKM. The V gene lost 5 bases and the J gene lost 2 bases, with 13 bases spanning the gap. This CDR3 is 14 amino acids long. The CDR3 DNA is TGTGCCAGCAGTCCACAGGGGAGGGCCTACGAGCAGTACTTC. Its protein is CASSPQGRAYEQYF.

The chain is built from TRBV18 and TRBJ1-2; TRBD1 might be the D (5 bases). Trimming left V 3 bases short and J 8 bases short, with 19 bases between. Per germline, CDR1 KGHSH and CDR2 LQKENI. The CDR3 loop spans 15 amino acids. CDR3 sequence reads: CASSPQWTDTHGYTF. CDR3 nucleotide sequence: TGTGCCAGCTCACCCCAATGGACGGACACGCACGGCTACACCTTC. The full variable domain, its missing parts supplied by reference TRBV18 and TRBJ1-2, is NAGVMQNPRHLVRRRGQEARLRCSPMKGHSHVYWYRQLPEEGLKFMVYLQKENIIDESGMPKERFSAEFPKEGPSILRIQQVVRGDSAAYFCASSPQWTDTHGYTFGSGTRLTVV.

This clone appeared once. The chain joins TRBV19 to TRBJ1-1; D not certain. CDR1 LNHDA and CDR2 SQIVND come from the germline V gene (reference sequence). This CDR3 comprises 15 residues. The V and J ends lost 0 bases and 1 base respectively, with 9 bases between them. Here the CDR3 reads CASSIEGSRNTEAFF. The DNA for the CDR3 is TGTGCCAGTAGTATAGAGGGCAGCCGGAACACTGAAGCTTTCTTT.

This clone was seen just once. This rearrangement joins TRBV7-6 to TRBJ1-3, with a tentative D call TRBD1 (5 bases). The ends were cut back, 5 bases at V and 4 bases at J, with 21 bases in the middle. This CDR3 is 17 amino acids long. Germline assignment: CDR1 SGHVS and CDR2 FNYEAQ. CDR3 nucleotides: TGTGCCAGCAGCCCATCGACAGCCCGGGCTGACGGAAACACCATATATTTT. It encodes CASSPSTARADGNTIYF.

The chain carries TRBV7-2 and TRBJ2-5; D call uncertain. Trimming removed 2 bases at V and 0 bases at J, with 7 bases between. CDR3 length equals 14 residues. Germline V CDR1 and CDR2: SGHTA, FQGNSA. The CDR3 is CASSLRAYQETQYF. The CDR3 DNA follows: TGTGCCAGCAGCTTAAGGGCCTACCAAGAGACCCAGTACTTC.

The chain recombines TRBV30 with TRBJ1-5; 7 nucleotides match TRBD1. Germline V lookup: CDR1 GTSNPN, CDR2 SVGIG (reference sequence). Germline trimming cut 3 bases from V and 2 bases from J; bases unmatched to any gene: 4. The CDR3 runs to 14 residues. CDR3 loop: CAWSGTARNQPQHF. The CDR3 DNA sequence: TGTGCCTGGAGCGGGACAGCTCGCAATCAGCCCCAGCATTTT.

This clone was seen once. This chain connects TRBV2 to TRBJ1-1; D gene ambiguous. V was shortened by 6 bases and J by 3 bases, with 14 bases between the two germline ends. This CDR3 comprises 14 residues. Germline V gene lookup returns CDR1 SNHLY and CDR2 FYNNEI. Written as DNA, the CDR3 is TGTGCCAGCAGGCCTATCGGGAGGGACACTGAAGCTTTCTTT. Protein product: CASRPIGRDTEAFF.

The CDR3 spells CASSLGGGQPQHF. The CDR3 nucleotides read TGTGCCAGCAGCTTGGGAGGGGGACAGCCCCAGCATTTT. The chain employs TRBV5-6 and TRBJ1-5; the D gene is possibly TRBD1 (6 bases). V lost 0 bases to trimming and J lost 7 bases, with 8 bases between them. Germline CDR1 and CDR2: SGHDT and YYEEEE. The CDR3 runs 13 residues.

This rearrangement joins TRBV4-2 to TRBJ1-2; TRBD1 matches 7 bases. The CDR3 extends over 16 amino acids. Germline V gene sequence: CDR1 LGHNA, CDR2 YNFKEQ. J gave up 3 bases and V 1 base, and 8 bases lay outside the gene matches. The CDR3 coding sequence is TGTGCCAGCAGCCAAGCAGTTAGGGACAGCTACTATGGCTACACCTTC. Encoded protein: CASSQAVRDSYYGYTF.

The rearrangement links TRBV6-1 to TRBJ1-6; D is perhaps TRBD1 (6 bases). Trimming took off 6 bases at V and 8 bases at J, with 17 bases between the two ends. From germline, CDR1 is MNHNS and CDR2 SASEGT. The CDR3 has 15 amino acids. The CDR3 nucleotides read TGTGCCAGCAGGTTGAGGTTCGCAGGGGATTCACCCCTCCACTTT. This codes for CASRLRFAGDSPLHF.

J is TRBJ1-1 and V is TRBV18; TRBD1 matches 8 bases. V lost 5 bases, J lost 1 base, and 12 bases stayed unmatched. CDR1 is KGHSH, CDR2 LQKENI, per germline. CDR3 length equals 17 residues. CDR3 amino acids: CASSVLNGQGRNTEAFF. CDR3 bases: TGTGCCAGCTCAGTACTAAACGGACAGGGCAGGAACACTGAAGCTTTCTTT.

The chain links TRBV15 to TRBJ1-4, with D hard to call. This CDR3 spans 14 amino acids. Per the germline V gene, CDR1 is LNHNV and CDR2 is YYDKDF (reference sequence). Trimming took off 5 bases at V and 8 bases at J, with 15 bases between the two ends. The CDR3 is CATSPRSALEKLFF. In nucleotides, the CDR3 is TGTGCCACCAGCCCGAGGTCAGCTCTAGAAAAACTGTTTTTT.